This T cell receptor (beta chain) was recorded in a study of regulatory T cells in long-lasting Graves disease. Investigators prepared the TCR beta libraries by applying iRepertoire HTBI primers and Arm-PCR of CDR3 regions. TCRdb re-analysed the multiplex PCR reads in MiXCR, keeping a single row per CDR3 protein. The sample has some 410,000 distinct CDR3 sequences; 15% to 20% are singletons. The germline V gene has CDR1 MNHEY and CDR2 SVGEGT. V was cut by 5 bases and J by 1 base, with 17 bases left in between. The CDR3 has 16 amino acids. Time point of the sample: newly diagnosed GD, antithyroid drugs for less than 3 months. The TCR library was made from RNA that had been extracted from PBMCs in TRIzol. These data were also filed under a second study, of T cells in Graves' hyperthyroidism and ophthalmopathy. According to that study: RT-PCR in the first round (using the HTBI primer set) targeted the TCR CDR3. Peripheral blood also featured most of the thyroid clonotypes expanded above 0.001.

This sequence joins TRBV6-2 or TRBV6-3 and TRBJ2-5; D might be TRBD1 (5 bases). Sample: peripheral blood mononuclear cells (PBMCs), taken at new diagnosis, from a patient treated with antithyroid drugs. This TCR derives from a young woman with Graves disease. CDR3 residues: CASSTLWGRSQETQYF. CDR3 DNA: TGTGCCAGCAGTACCCTCTGGGGCAGAAGCCAAGAGACCCAGTACTTC.